The 8 T cell receptor beta chains given below trace back to one sample, sequenced in a study of shared clonotypes between healthy human individuals. As defined, naive CD8 cells were CD45RO-negative and positively selected for CCR7, with terminally differentiated effector memory CD45RA+ cells excluded. Measured with immunoSEQ multiplex PCR; TCRdb has only the in-frame clones, and not every one. The repertoire holds millions of clones, with around 93% as singletons. Sequenced: naive CD8+ T cells from PBMCs. The receptors stem from a man younger than 30 in good health. Some clones in this sample may be carry-over from other donors' samples.

V and J are TRBV19 and TRBJ2-3, with unresolved D. Per germline, CDR1 LNHDA and CDR2 SQIVND (reference sequence). The CDR3 contains 13 residues. V lost 7 bases and J 4 bases, leaving 12 bases between the germline ends. The CDR3 spells CASKKFGADTQYF. The CDR3 DNA follows: TGTGCCAGTAAGAAGTTCGGCGCAGATACGCAGTATTTT.

The chain combines TRBV9 with TRBJ1-1, with 7 bases fitting TRBD1. This CDR3 contains 14 residues. V lost 4 bases to trimming and J lost 6 bases; unmatched junction nucleotides: 9. In germline, CDR1 is SGDLS, CDR2 YYNGEE. Written as DNA, the CDR3 is TGTGCCAGCAGCCCCCGGGCAGGGGGTTCTGAAGCTTTCTTT. Amino acids: CASSPRAGGSEAFF.

J is TRBJ1-3 and V is TRBV28; TRBD1 is a possible D gene (5 bases). The germline gives CDR1 MDHEN, CDR2 SYDVKM. Trimming took 6 bases from V and 0 from J, leaving 15 bases between them. This CDR3 has 16 amino acids. CDR3 residues: CASSRPGPISGNTIYF. In nucleotides, the CDR3 is TGTGCCAGCAGCCGCCCGGGACCCATCTCTGGAAACACCATATATTTT.

This chain joins TRBV11-1 and TRBJ2-7; tentatively, D is TRBD1 or TRBD2 (5 bases each). This CDR3 is 15 amino acids long. V lost 5 bases to trimming and J lost 3 bases, with 17 bases between them. The germline V gene encodes CDR1 SGHAT and CDR2 FQDESV (reference sequence). The CDR3 bases are TGTGCCAGCAGCCCCCAGGGACGGAACCTCTACGAGCAGTACTTC. It translates to CASSPQGRNLYEQYF.

CDR3 sequence: CASRGQAAYEQYF. In DNA form, the CDR3 reads TGTGCCAGCAGGGGACAGGCGGCCTACGAGCAGTACTTC. The chain links TRBV28 to TRBJ2-7, with 8 bases that match TRBD1. The CDR3 totals 13 residues. J was trimmed by 2 bases and V by 6 bases; bases with no gene match: 3. CDR1 is MDHEN and CDR2 is SYDVKM in the germline V gene.

The chain combines TRBV7-9 with TRBJ1-5, with a possible D match to TRBD1 (5 bases). Between the trimmed V and J ends, which lost 5 bases and 9 bases, there was a span of 20 bases. CDR1 is SEHNR and CDR2 is FQNEAQ in the germline V gene (reference sequence). The CDR3 loop spans 15 amino acids. The CDR3: CASSGGSRTTGPQHF. DNA of the CDR3: TGTGCCAGCAGCGGGGGGTCCAGGACAACAGGGCCCCAGCATTTT.

V usage is TRBV6-5 and J usage is TRBJ2-3; maybe TRBD1 (5 bases). There are 15 residues in the CDR3. The V end lost 2 bases, the J end lost 2 bases, and 11 bases lay between the germline ends. Germline V gene data show CDR1 as MNHEY and CDR2 as SVGAGI. CDR3 in amino acids: CASSYRGRLTDTQYF. CDR3 DNA sequence: TGTGCCAGCAGTTACAGGGGAAGGCTCACAGATACGCAGTATTTT.

The chain uses TRBV4-3 and TRBJ1-2; D call uncertain. V was shortened by 1 base and J by 8 bases, with 20 bases between the two germline ends. This CDR3 spans 16 amino acids. Germline V CDR1 and CDR2: LGHNA, YSLEER. The CDR3 region has the DNA TGCGCCAGCAGCCAAGCCCGGACTGACTTCAGGAGGGGCTACACCTTC. It specifies CASSQARTDFRRGYTF.